This TCR beta chain was captured in a study of T-cell memory formation after mild COVID-19. The germline CDR1 and CDR2 sequences are LGHNA and YSLEER. Trimming shortened V by 6 bases and J by 1 base, and 10 bases separated the two germline ends. The CDR3 loop spans 14 amino acids. TCRdb re-called the 5' RACE reads through MiXCR, storing one row per CDR3 protein. The sample includes fewer than 350,000 distinct CDR3 sequences, over 7% of them seen just once. This clonotype came up many times. The V and J genes are TRBV4-3 and TRBJ1-3; the D is unclear. The TCR sequence derives from a young man who had mild COVID-19 (a few samples of this study predate the infection). Cell type and time point are not known. Sequenced: PBMCs or a T cell subset sorted from them (not recorded which). The CDR3 reads CASSSTRSGNTIYF. The CDR3 DNA reads as TGCGCCAGCAGTTCGACAAGGTCTGGAAACACCATATATTTT.